This is a list of T cell receptor beta chains from one sample in a study of graft-versus-host responses after intestinal transplantation. These receptors' targets are unknown. Sequencing used immunoSEQ multiplex PCR; TCRdb keeps in-frame clones, though not all of them. The sample gives tens of thousands of clones, under 90% of which show up once; 0.39% is in the top ten. Sequences were derived from unstimulated CD4+ T cells sorted from spleen or lymph node cells, sampled before transplant. These receptors were taken from a human donor who was the organ donor for an intestinal transplant. Each CDR3 is given with its conserved first and last residue. Each record gives: J gene, D gene, clone size, V gene, CDR3 DNA, CDR3 protein. The D gene is left open where the match is weak. The size entry is marked missing in some rows and otherwise reads once, few, many or a size class.

J: TRBJ1-6; D: .; size: .; V: TRBV7-9; DNA: TGTGCCAGCAGCTCTCGCGGCGCAGAGTTTTCACCCCTCCACTTT; CDR3: CASSSRGAEFSPLHF
J: TRBJ1-6; D: .; size: .; V: TRBV6-1; DNA: TGTGCCAGTGGCGGCCTCTTTGGTTCACCCCTCCACTTT; CDR3: CASGGLFGSPLHF
J: TRBJ1-1; D: .; size: .; V: TRBV4-1; DNA: TGCGCCAGCAGCCACTCGGGGGGTACCACTGAAGCTTTCTTT; CDR3: CASSHSGGTTEAFF
J: TRBJ1-2; D: .; size: .; V: TRBV7-3; DNA: TGTGCCAGCAGCTTAAGGGCGGGGGGCAGCTATGGCTACACCTTC; CDR3: CASSLRAGGSYGYTF
J: TRBJ2-1; D: TRBD2; size: .; V: TRBV19; DNA: TGTGCCAGTAACCAACCGGGACTAGGGGACAATGAGCAGTTCTTC; CDR3: CASNQPGLGDNEQFF
J: TRBJ2-4; D: .; size: .; V: TRBV5-1; DNA: TGCGCCAGCAGCTCCACCACCGGAGCCAAAAACATTCAGTACTTC; CDR3: CASSSTTGAKNIQYF
J: TRBJ2-1; D: .; size: .; V: TRBV4-3; DNA: TGCGCCAGCAGCCAAGATCTGTTGGGGGGGCCCCTTTACAATGAGCAGTTCTTC; CDR3: CASSQDLLGGPLYNEQFF
J: TRBJ2-6; D: TRBD1; size: .; V: TRBV5-6; DNA: TGTGCCAGCAGCACCTGGACAGGTTTTAGCTCTGGGGCCAACGTCCTGACTTTC; CDR3: CASSTWTGFSSGANVLTF
J: TRBJ1-4; D: .; size: .; V: TRBV19; DNA: TGTGCCAGTAGCAAAACAGGGAATGAAAAACTGTTTTTT; CDR3: CASSKTGNEKLFF
J: TRBJ1-2; D: TRBD1; size: .; V: TRBV2; DNA: TGTGCCAGCAACCAGGACAGGGACGATTTCTATGGCTACACCTTC; CDR3: CASNQDRDDFYGYTF
J: TRBJ1-1; D: TRBD1; size: .; V: TRBV5-4; DNA: TGTGCCAGCAGCTCCCTGACAGGGGAGACTGAAGCTTTCTTT; CDR3: CASSSLTGETEAFF
J: TRBJ2-2; D: TRBD1; size: once; V: TRBV7-2; DNA: TGTGCCAGCAGCTTATTTAGCAGGGGGCAGACCGGGGAGCTGTTTTTT; CDR3: CASSLFSRGQTGELFF
J: TRBJ1-1; D: .; size: .; V: TRBV28; DNA: TGTGCCAGCATTGGGGCTGCGGCAGGGCTGAACACTGAAGCTTTCTTT; CDR3: CASIGAAAGLNTEAFF
J: TRBJ2-1; D: .; size: .; V: TRBV2; DNA: TGTGCCAGCAGTGTAGAGGGCGGGAATGAGCAGTTCTTC; CDR3: CASSVEGGNEQFF
J: TRBJ2-5; D: TRBD2; size: once; V: TRBV28; DNA: TGTGCCAGCAGTTGGTCCGGGACTAGCGGGGGGGTCGAGACCCAGTACTTC; CDR3: CASSWSGTSGGVETQYF
J: TRBJ1-4; D: .; size: .; V: TRBV14; DNA: TGTGCCAGCAGCCAAATCTCAGGGGTCAATGAAAAACTGTTTTTT; CDR3: CASSQISGVNEKLFF
J: TRBJ1-2; D: TRBD1; size: .; V: TRBV7-2; DNA: TGTGCCAGCAGCTCGAAGGGGGCAGCTGGCTACACCTTC; CDR3: CASSSKGAAGYTF
J: TRBJ2-5; D: TRBD1; size: .; V: TRBV5-6; DNA: TGTGCCAGCAGCGACCGGTGGGGGACAGGGTTGGAGACCCAGTACTTC; CDR3: CASSDRWGTGLETQYF
J: TRBJ2-3; D: TRBD2; size: .; V: TRBV11-1; DNA: TGTGCCAGCAGCTTGCTCGCCGGACTAGCGGGCACAGATACGCAGTATTTT; CDR3: CASSLLAGLAGTDTQYF
J: TRBJ1-1; D: .; size: .; V: TRBV13; DNA: TGTGCCAGCAGCATCCACACAGGTTTCAACACTGAAGCTTTCTTT; CDR3: CASSIHTGFNTEAFF
J: TRBJ2-3; D: .; size: .; V: TRBV5-6; DNA: TGTGCCAGCAGCAAGCAGGGTACAGATACGCAGTATTTT; CDR3: CASSKQGTDTQYF
J: TRBJ1-5; D: .; size: few; V: TRBV19; DNA: TGTGCCAGTAGCCGGGGGAGTTATCAGCCCCAGCATTTT; CDR3: CASSRGSYQPQHF
J: TRBJ2-3; D: TRBD2; size: .; V: TRBV7-2; DNA: TGTGCCAGCAGCTTAAGGGCGGGGGGGCAAGATACGCAGTATTTT; CDR3: CASSLRAGGQDTQYF
J: TRBJ1-1; D: TRBD1; size: .; V: TRBV6-1; DNA: TGTGCCGGCATGGGACAGGGGGCGGCTGAAGCTTTCTTT; CDR3: CAGMGQGAAEAFF
J: TRBJ2-5; D: .; size: few; V: TRBV19; DNA: TGTGCCAGTAGTCTAGGTGTTGCCGCAGGGAGGGAGACCCAGTACTTC; CDR3: CASSLGVAAGRETQYF
J: TRBJ2-1; D: TRBD2; size: .; V: TRBV7-9; DNA: TGTGCCAGCAGCTTAAGAGCGGGGGGGCCGGGATACAATGAGCAGTTCTTC; CDR3: CASSLRAGGPGYNEQFF
J: TRBJ2-1; D: TRBD2; size: .; V: TRBV7-2; DNA: TGTGCCAGCAGCTTTACTAGCGGGGGGCATTACAATGAGCAGTTCTTC; CDR3: CASSFTSGGHYNEQFF
J: TRBJ2-2; D: .; size: .; V: TRBV29-1; DNA: TGCAGCGTTGAAGATCCTCGGGGGACCGGGGAGCTGTTTTTT; CDR3: CSVEDPRGTGELFF
J: TRBJ2-2; D: .; size: .; V: TRBV28; DNA: TGTGCCAGCAGTTCTCCGGGTTCCGGGGAGCTGTTTTTT; CDR3: CASSSPGSGELFF
J: TRBJ1-1; D: TRBD1; size: .; V: TRBV19; DNA: TGTGCCAGTAGCTGGGGGGACAGGATGAACACTGAAGCTTTCTTT; CDR3: CASSWGDRMNTEAFF
J: TRBJ1-2; D: .; size: .; V: TRBV7-2; DNA: TGTGCCAGCAGCTACCGATGGGGGGCTAACTATGGCTACACCTTC; CDR3: CASSYRWGANYGYTF
J: TRBJ2-5; D: TRBD2; size: .; V: TRBV19; DNA: TGTGCCAGTAGTACCACCTCGGCGGGGGAAGAGACCCAGTACTTC; CDR3: CASSTTSAGEETQYF
J: TRBJ2-2; D: .; size: once; V: TRBV2; DNA: TGTGCCAGCACGAGGGGAGACAGGCGGAACACCGGGGAGCTGTTTTTT; CDR3: CASTRGDRRNTGELFF
J: TRBJ2-6; D: .; size: .; V: TRBV7-2; DNA: TGTGCCAGCATCCCTCCGGGGTTCTCTGGGGCCAACGTCCTGACTTTC; CDR3: CASIPPGFSGANVLTF
J: TRBJ2-5; D: .; size: .; V: TRBV29-1; DNA: TGCAGCGTTGAAAGGGGTCAGTGGGAGACCCAGTACTTC; CDR3: CSVERGQWETQYF
J: TRBJ1-5; D: TRBD1; size: few; V: TRBV29-1; DNA: TGCAGCGTTAGACTGACAGGGGTGGATCAGCCCCAGCATTTT; CDR3: CSVRLTGVDQPQHF
J: TRBJ2-1; D: TRBD2; size: .; V: TRBV19; DNA: TGTGCCAGTAGTATAGATCCACCGACGGGGGGGAAAGACAATGAGCAGTTCTTC; CDR3: CASSIDPPTGGKDNEQFF
J: TRBJ1-2; D: TRBD1; size: .; V: TRBV5-6; DNA: TGTGCCAGCAGCCCGTCACAGGGGTATGGCTACACCTTC; CDR3: CASSPSQGYGYTF
J: TRBJ1-2; D: TRBD1; size: once; V: TRBV4-2; DNA: TGTGCCAGCAGCCAACTACGGGACAGGGGGCGAGACTATGGCTACACCTTC; CDR3: CASSQLRDRGRDYGYTF
J: TRBJ2-1; D: TRBD2; size: once; V: TRBV19; DNA: TGTGCCAGTACCAACTCACTAGCGGGGGGGCAAAGGGCTAATGAGCAGTTCTTC; CDR3: CASTNSLAGGQRANEQFF
J: TRBJ1-5; D: .; size: .; V: TRBV15; DNA: TGTGCCACCAGCAGAGCTTCTAGCAATCAGCCCCAGCATTTT; CDR3: CATSRASSNQPQHF
J: TRBJ1-1; D: .; size: .; V: TRBV4-1; DNA: TGCGCCAGCAGCCTAAAACAGTTCATGAACACTGAAGCTTTCTTT; CDR3: CASSLKQFMNTEAFF